These 21 T cell receptor beta chains share one sample of origin, sequenced in a study of blood T cell repertoires in COVID-19. The method was immunoSEQ multiplex PCR; TCRdb's version includes in-frame clones alone and lacks a portion of them. The sample holds more than 150,000 clones; over 70% are singletons and the top ten take roughly an eighth. The sequenced sample was PBMCs or T cells enriched from blood (not recorded which). The receptors were gathered from a man aged 60-69 years who had been exposed to COVID-19.

This clone is a singleton in its sample. The chain couples TRBV7-3 to TRBJ1-4; D may be TRBD1 (5 bases). Trimming removed 1 base at V and 8 bases at J, with 14 bases between. The CDR3 extends over 15 amino acids. From germline, CDR1 is SGHTA and CDR2 FQGTGA. CDR3: CASSLMGGVGEKLFF. The CDR3 region has the DNA TGTGCCAGCAGCTTAATGGGGGGAGTCGGAGAAAAACTGTTTTTT.

The chain recombines TRBV24-1 with TRBJ2-7; a possible D gene is TRBD2 (6 bases). Looked up from germline, CDR1 is KGHDR and CDR2 is SFDVKD. V gave up 5 bases and J gave up 5 bases, with 18 bases separating them. The CDR3 is 15 residues long. The CDR3 spells CATSGPGTGADEQYF. CDR3 bases: TGTGCCACCAGTGGCCCCGGGACGGGAGCGGACGAGCAGTACTTC.

The rearrangement uses TRBV11-2 and TRBJ2-1, with D possibly matching TRBD1 (5 bases). Germline V gives CDR1 SGHAT, CDR2 FQNNGV. V lost 2 bases and J 0 bases, leaving 11 bases between the germline ends. The CDR3 is 16 residues long. The CDR3 region is CASSLSRASSYNEQFF. In DNA form, the CDR3 reads TGTGCCAGCAGCTTATCCAGGGCGAGCTCCTACAATGAGCAGTTCTTC.

The rearrangement links TRBV29-1 to TRBJ2-1; unclear D gene. V was trimmed by 6 bases and J by 9 bases, leaving 12 bases between them. The CDR3 is made up of 11 amino acids. In germline, CDR1 is SQVTM, CDR2 ANQGSEA. CDR3 amino acids: CSVFAGGEQFF. As DNA, the CDR3 is TGCAGCGTATTTGCAGGTGGTGAGCAGTTCTTC.

The CDR3 DNA reads as TGTGCCAGCAGCTCAACAATTACAGGGGGCTCGGGCTACACCTTC. Its protein is CASSSTITGGSGYTF. The chain employs TRBV11-2 and TRBJ1-2, with 9 positions matching TRBD1. This CDR3 contains 15 residues. The ends lost 4 bases at V and 8 bases at J; junction bases unmatched: 11. Germline loops: CDR1 SGHAT, CDR2 FQNNGV. Full variable domain (remainder filled in from reference TRBV11-2 and TRBJ1-2): EAGVAQSPRYKIIEKRQSVAFWCNPISGHATLYWYQQILGQGPKLLIQFQNNGVVDDSQLPKDRFSAERLKGVDSTLKIQPAKLEDSAVYLCASSSTITGGSGYTFGSGTRLTVV.

As concerns this clone: Relative to the germline gene, one junction end is altered; a read error may explain this. The chain has TRBV7-8 and TRBJ2-7; TRBD2 matches 11 bases. The CDR3 loop spans 14 amino acids. Germline CDR1 is SGHVS and CDR2 is FQNEAQ. CDR3 nucleotides: TGTGCCAGCAGGTTAGCGGGAGGGAACTACGAGCAGTACTTC. Protein: CASRLAGGNYEQYF.

The chain uses TRBV27 and TRBJ1-2; D ambiguous. V was clipped by 3 bases and J by 0 bases, with 14 bases between them. Germline V CDR1 and CDR2: MNHEY, SMNVEV (reference sequence). This CDR3 spans 16 amino acids. This CDR3 is CASSFGVSSANYGYTF. The CDR3 DNA is TGTGCCAGCAGTTTCGGGGTCAGCTCAGCTAACTATGGCTACACCTTC.

V and J are TRBV12-3 or TRBV12-4 and TRBJ1-1; no reliable D call. V was cut by 3 bases and J by 4 bases, with 9 bases left in between. The CDR3 covers 13 residues. CDR3 sequence (DNA): TGTGCCAGCAGTTTGCAGGCTTCCACTGAAGCTTTCTTT. It specifies CASSLQASTEAFF.

The chain is built from TRBV10-1 and TRBJ2-5, with D possibly matching TRBD2 (5 bases). V gave up 2 bases and J gave up 5 bases, with 12 bases separating them. Germline V CDR1 and CDR2: WNHNN, SYGVQD (reference sequence). This CDR3 region has 14 residues. The CDR3 region has the DNA TGCGCCAGCAGTGAGAGACCTAGCTGGGAGACCCAGTACTTC. This translates into CASSERPSWETQYF.

J is TRBJ2-2 and V is TRBV19; D is unresolved. V was pared by 1 base and J by 2 bases, with 5 bases between. The CDR3 runs to 14 residues. CDR1 and CDR2 (germline): LNHDA, SQIVND (reference sequence). CDR3 nucleotides: TGTGCCAGTAGTATAGGTAGTAACACCGGGGAGCTGTTTTTT. As protein: CASSIGSNTGELFF.

V is TRBV10-2 and J is TRBJ2-3; 8 nucleotides agree with TRBD2. The CDR3 spans 13 residues. Trimming removed 0 bases from V and 14 bases from J; junction bases left unmatched: 7. CDR1 is WSHSY and CDR2 is SAAADI in the germline V gene. CDR3 loop: CASSESARTSRYF. The CDR3 nucleotides are TGCGCCAGCAGTGAGTCCGCACGGACTAGCCGGTATTTT.

The J gene is TRBJ1-5, the V gene TRBV27, with D unclear. Germline loops: CDR1 MNHEY, CDR2 SMNVEV (reference sequence). V was pared by 5 bases and J by 3 bases, with 11 bases between. This CDR3 has 14 amino acids. This CDR3 reads CASSVIGVNQPQHF. The DNA for the CDR3 is TGTGCCAGCAGTGTCATAGGAGTCAATCAGCCCCAGCATTTT.

This clone was detected once. DNA of the CDR3: TGTGCCACCAGTGACACTAGCGGGTTTAGCACAGATACGCAGTATTTT. As protein: CATSDTSGFSTDTQYF. This rearrangement joins TRBV24-1 to TRBJ2-3, with 9 bases matching TRBD2. Germline-derived CDR1 and CDR2 are KGHDR and SFDVKD. The CDR3 has 16 amino acids. The V and J ends lost 4 bases and 0 bases, in that order; junction bases with no gene match: 4.

This clone was found a few times. This sequence joins TRBV29-1 and TRBJ1-2; 7 bases map to TRBD1. V trimming: 6 bases; J trimming: 6 bases; junction bases outside the gene matches: 10. Per germline, CDR1 SQVTM and CDR2 ANQGSEA. This CDR3 contains 13 residues. CDR3 sequence reads: CSVTGPQGDGYTF. The DNA for the CDR3 is TGCAGCGTAACCGGGCCCCAGGGGGATGGCTACACCTTC.

V is TRBV29-1 and J is TRBJ2-5; the D gene is possibly TRBD1 (6 bases). CDR3 length equals 12 residues. Germline V CDR1 and CDR2: SQVTM, ANQGSEA. Trimming removed 6 bases from V and 5 bases from J, with 13 bases in between. The CDR3 is CSVVRGQETQYF. In DNA, the CDR3 is TGCAGCGTAGTCAGGGGTCAGGAGACCCAGTACTTC.

This chain joins TRBV5-1 and TRBJ2-3; 8 bases are shared with TRBD2. Trimming took 0 bases from V and 0 from J; bases not matched to a gene: 3. This CDR3 contains 16 residues. Germline V gene data show CDR1 as SGHRS and CDR2 as YFSETQ. Written as DNA, the CDR3 is TGCGCCAGCAGCTTGGCCGGGGGGGCTAGCACAGATACGCAGTATTTT. As protein: CASSLAGGASTDTQYF.

Only one count was recorded for this clone. The CDR3 sequence is CASSSRQRLSSYEQYF. In DNA, the CDR3 is TGTGCCAGCAGTTCCCGCCAGCGGCTGAGCTCCTACGAGCAGTACTTC. J is TRBJ2-7 and V is TRBV6-5, with D maybe TRBD2 (5 bases). V shed 4 bases and J shed 0 bases, with 16 bases lying between them. The CDR3 spans 16 residues. Germline assignment: CDR1 MNHEY and CDR2 SVGAGI.

Only one count was recorded for this clone. This sequence joins TRBV29-1 and TRBJ1-2, with D possibly matching TRBD1 (5 bases). Trimming removed 7 bases at V and 0 bases at J, with 18 bases between. This CDR3 is 15 amino acids long. Germline V gene sequence: CDR1 SQVTM, CDR2 ANQGSEA. Here the CDR3 reads CSADKQDLPNYGYTF. CDR3 in DNA: TGCAGCGCTGATAAACAGGATTTGCCTAACTATGGCTACACCTTC.

This clone was counted a few times. V gene TRBV5-1 combines with J gene TRBJ2-2; no definite D call. V shed 3 bases and J shed 4 bases, with 7 bases lying between them. The CDR3 loop spans 13 amino acids. Germline loops: CDR1 SGHRS, CDR2 YFSETQ. The CDR3: CASSSTPTGELFF. The CDR3 bases are TGCGCCAGCAGCTCGACACCCACCGGGGAGCTGTTTTTT.

The chain uses TRBV12-5 and TRBJ1-2, with unresolved D. CDR1 is LGHNT and CDR2 is FRNRAP in the germline V gene. CDR3 size: 11 residues. Between the trimmed V and J ends, which lost 1 base and 7 bases, there was a span of 4 bases. As DNA, the CDR3 is TGTGCTAGTGGTTTGGGAGTTGGCTACACCTTC. The encoded protein is CASGLGVGYTF.

V and J are TRBV2 and TRBJ2-1, with 9 bases lining up with TRBD2. CDR3 length: 15 residues. Per the germline V gene, CDR1 is SNHLY and CDR2 is FYNNEI. V shed 1 base, J shed 9 bases, and the junction held 7 bases outside the gene matches. CDR3 in DNA: TGTGCCAGCAGTGAAGTAATAGCGGGAGAGGGTGAGCAGTTCTTC. This codes for CASSEVIAGEGEQFF.